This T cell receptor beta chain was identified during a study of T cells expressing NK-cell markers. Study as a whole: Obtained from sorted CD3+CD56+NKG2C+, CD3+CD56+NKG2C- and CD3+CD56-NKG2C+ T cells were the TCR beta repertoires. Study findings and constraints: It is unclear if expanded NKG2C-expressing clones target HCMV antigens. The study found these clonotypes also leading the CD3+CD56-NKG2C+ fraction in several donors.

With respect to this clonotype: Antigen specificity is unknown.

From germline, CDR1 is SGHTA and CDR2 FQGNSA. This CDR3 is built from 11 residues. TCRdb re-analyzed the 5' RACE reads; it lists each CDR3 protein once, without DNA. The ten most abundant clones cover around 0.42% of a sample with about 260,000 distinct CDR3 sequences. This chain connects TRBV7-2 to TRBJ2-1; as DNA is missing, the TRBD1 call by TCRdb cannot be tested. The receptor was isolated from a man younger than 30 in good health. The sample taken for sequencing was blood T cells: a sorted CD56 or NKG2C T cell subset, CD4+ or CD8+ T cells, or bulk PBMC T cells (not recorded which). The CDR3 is CASRVRVNLVF. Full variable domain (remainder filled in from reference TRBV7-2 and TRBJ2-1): GAGVSQSPSNKVTEKGKDVELRCDPISGHTALYWYRQSLGQGLEFLIYFQGNSAPDKSGLPSDRFSAERTGGSVSTLTIQRTQQEDSAVYLCASRVRVNLVFGPGTRLTVL.